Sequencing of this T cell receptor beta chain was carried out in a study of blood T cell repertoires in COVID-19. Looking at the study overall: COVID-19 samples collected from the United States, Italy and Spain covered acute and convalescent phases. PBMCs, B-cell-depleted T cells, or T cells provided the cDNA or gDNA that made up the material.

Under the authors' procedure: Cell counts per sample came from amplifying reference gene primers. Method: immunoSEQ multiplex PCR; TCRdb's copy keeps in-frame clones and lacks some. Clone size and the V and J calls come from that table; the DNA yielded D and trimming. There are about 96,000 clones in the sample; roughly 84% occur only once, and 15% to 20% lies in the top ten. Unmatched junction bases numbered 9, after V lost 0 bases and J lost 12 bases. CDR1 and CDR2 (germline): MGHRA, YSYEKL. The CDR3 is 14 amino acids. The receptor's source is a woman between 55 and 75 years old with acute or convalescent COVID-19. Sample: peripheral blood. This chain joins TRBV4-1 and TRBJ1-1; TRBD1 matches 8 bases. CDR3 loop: CASSQDTGGRRTFF. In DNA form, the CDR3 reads TGCGCCAGCAGCCAAGACACAGGGGGTCGGAGAACTTTCTTT.